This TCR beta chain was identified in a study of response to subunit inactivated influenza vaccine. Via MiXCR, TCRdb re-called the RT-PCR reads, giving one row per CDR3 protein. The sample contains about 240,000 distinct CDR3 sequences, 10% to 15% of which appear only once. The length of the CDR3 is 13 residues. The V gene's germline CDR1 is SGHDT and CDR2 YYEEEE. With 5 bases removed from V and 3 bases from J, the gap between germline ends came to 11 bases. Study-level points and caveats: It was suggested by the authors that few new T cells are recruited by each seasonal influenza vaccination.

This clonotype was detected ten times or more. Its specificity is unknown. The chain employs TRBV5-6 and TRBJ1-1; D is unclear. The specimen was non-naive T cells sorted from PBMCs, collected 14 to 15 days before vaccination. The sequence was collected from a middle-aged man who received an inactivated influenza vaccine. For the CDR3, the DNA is TGTGCCAGCAGGTACGGTCTGGACACTGAAGCTTTCTTT. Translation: CASRYGLDTEAFF.